This T cell receptor (beta chain) was recovered during a study of beta chain features in type 1 diabetes. Study-wide background: All samples yielded some 100,000,000 examined sorted cells.

This clone was seen only a few times. Its antigen is as yet unknown. The study, taken as a whole, reports: An over-representation of cells with high TCR expression could result from cDNA sequencing. The naive, central memory and Treg TCRB repertoires looked more alike in patients than they did in healthy donors. Moderately but significantly shorter TCRB CDR3s were found in Type 1 diabetes patients in all four CD4+ subsets.

Trimming cost V 4 bases and J 0 bases; bases outside gene matches: 7. This CDR3 region has 16 residues. Germline V gene sequence: CDR1 SGDLS, CDR2 YYNGEE. Investigators reverse transcribed all isolated RNA, so they sequenced expressed TCRB transcripts. Profiled with immunoSEQ multiplex PCR; TCRdb holds only in-frame clones, not every one. The top ten clones hold under 0.045% of a sample with 200,000 to 250,000 clones, roughly 9.6% of them seen once. This receptor was identified in a woman aged 18-29 years in good health. The sequenced sample consisted of naive CD4+ T cells from blood. The genes are TRBV9 and TRBJ2-3; TRBD2 matches 8 bases. Written as DNA, the CDR3 is TGTGCCAGCAGCCCCTGGAGCGGGGGAAGCACAGATACGCAGTATTTT. The encoded protein is CASSPWSGGSTDTQYF.